This TCR beta chain was profiled in a study of naive CD8 T cells in extremely preterm neonates. Study conclusions and caveats: Preterm samples differed in productive template counts; sample size was small. Compared with older groups, preterm CDR3s were shorter, with fewer N additions and less trimming. Preterm neonates shared more CDR3 nucleotide sequences (about 2.5%) than older groups.

Assay used: immunoSEQ multiplex PCR; TCRdb lists only in-frame clones, some missing. The table has 7,000 to 9,500 clones, about 98% seen once. Only one count was recorded for this clone. What it binds is unknown. V was clipped by 4 bases and J by 8 bases; unmatched bases: 9. The length of the CDR3 is 14 residues. Germline V gene sequence: CDR1 SGHNT, CDR2 YYREEE (reference sequence). Elective cesarean births at about 37-41 weeks, without labor or membrane rupture, supplied the cord blood. The sample holds sorted live naive CD8+ CD45RA+CCR7+ T cells. This chain connects TRBV5-4 to TRBJ2-1; 7 bases line up with TRBD2. The sample taken for sequencing was naive CD8+ T cells from cord blood. This receptor was obtained from a newborn in good health. This CDR3 reads CASSPWGGRDEQFF. The CDR3 bases are TGTGCCAGCAGCCCGTGGGGGGGACGCGATGAGCAGTTCTTC.